A single TCR beta chain is shown here with its context. Its antigen target is currently unknown. It has no much larger one-base neighbor in the sample; base qualities were not kept. This entry comes from a study of blood T cells in healthy people across ages (dated by TCRdb to between 2015 and 2017). Concerning the study at large: In model experiments, roughly one uniquely barcoded TCR beta cDNA molecule per two T cells was captured by template switching. To track age-related changes in TCR beta repertoire diversity, the study relied on deep sequencing normalized with unique cDNA molecular identifiers. The donors were split into four age groups: young (average around 15 years), middle-aged (roughly 42), aged (around 67) and long-lived (over 75). To avoid experimental bias, donors of different ages were distributed randomly across sequencing lanes. For two donors (one aged 18 to 29 and one aged 80 or older), the study analyzed two additional independent replicas of 1 million unique cDNA reads from the same blood draw.

The approximately 41 donors, aged roughly 6 to 90 years, were systemically healthy Caucasian individuals from Russia. Roughly 10 milliliters of peripheral blood were drawn from each donor into EDTA-treated Vacutainer tubes. PBMCs were isolated by Ficoll-Paque density-gradient centrifugation, with at least 6 million obtained per sample. Trizol reagent was used to extract total RNA from PBMCs, with at least 6 micrograms per sample. The percentages of naive CD45RAhigh/CD27high T cells were determined by flow cytometry on a PBMC aliquot from every donor. On the study overall, not on this receptor specifically: A strong correlation was found between observed TCR beta diversity and the percentage of naive T cells measured by flow cytometry. Observed TCR beta diversity per million T cells fell roughly linearly with age, and a significant reduction was already apparent by age roughly 40. Because the CMV infection status of the donors was unknown, age-related changes in expanded clonotypes may potentially have been confounded. Conclusive comparison of naive and antigen-experienced compartments was prevented by the profiling of bulk unsorted PBMCs. Estimates of total diversity from one million sequenced T cells were regarded as lower bounds and underestimates. Compared with the aged group, the long-lived group had more naive CD4+ T cells, fewer expanded clones and increased TCR diversity, a pattern suggesting age selection.

To prepare the library, 5' RACE was applied. The sample was run on an Illumina HiSeq 2500. A second 7 to 11 cycle PCR used a sample-barcoded 5' primer and a J-beta primer mix. A unique molecular identifier was introduced onto each TCR beta cDNA molecule by a template-switch 5' adaptor carrying 12 random nucleotides. At least 2.5 million CDR3-containing paired-end reads were obtained from each sample. The Mint cDNA synthesis kit, primed by a TRBC-specific oligonucleotide, was used to synthesize first-strand cDNA from all RNA. Following uracil-DNA glycosylase treatment, all cDNA underwent a first 18-cycle PCR with the universal primers M1SS and BC2_uni_R. In the authors' own workflow: For normalization, 1 million high-quality reads were randomly selected from each sample, with every read carrying a distinct molecular identifier. Instead of being binned into consensus sequences, reads that shared molecular identifiers were thrown out. MiTCR, with a Q25 quality threshold and the strictest error-elimination algorithm, was used for CDR3 identification, clonotype clustering and error correction. Lower-bound total TCR beta diversity was estimated with a nonparametric unseen species model using Euler transformation. TCRdb ran its own pipeline on the public reads, namely fastp trimming at Q25 and MiXCR clone calling, and kept in-frame beta chains. Each CDR3 protein appears once, grouped with its most common genes and DNA. The V and J calls were determined by TCRdb, not by the authors. This sample holds fewer than 700,000 distinct CDR3 sequences; less than 45% were observed only once. The top ten constitute 25% to 35% of the sample.

Inclusive of the bounding cysteine and phenylalanine, the CDR3 is 14 residues long. The CDR3 DNA has 42 bases and is translated from base 1. For CDR1 and CDR2, the germline V gene (reference sequence) lists MNHNY and SVGAGI. Trimming takes 6 bases off V and 2 bases off J; junction bases not matched to a gene: 4. This clonotype originated in a man older than 75 in good health. The chain employs TRBV6-6 and TRBJ2-7, with 10 central nucleotides matching TRBD2. The material sequenced was blood. The nucleotide sequence reads as follows: TGTGCCAGCAGGCTAGCGGGGGCCACCTACGAGCAGTACTTC. It translates as CASRLAGATYEQYF.